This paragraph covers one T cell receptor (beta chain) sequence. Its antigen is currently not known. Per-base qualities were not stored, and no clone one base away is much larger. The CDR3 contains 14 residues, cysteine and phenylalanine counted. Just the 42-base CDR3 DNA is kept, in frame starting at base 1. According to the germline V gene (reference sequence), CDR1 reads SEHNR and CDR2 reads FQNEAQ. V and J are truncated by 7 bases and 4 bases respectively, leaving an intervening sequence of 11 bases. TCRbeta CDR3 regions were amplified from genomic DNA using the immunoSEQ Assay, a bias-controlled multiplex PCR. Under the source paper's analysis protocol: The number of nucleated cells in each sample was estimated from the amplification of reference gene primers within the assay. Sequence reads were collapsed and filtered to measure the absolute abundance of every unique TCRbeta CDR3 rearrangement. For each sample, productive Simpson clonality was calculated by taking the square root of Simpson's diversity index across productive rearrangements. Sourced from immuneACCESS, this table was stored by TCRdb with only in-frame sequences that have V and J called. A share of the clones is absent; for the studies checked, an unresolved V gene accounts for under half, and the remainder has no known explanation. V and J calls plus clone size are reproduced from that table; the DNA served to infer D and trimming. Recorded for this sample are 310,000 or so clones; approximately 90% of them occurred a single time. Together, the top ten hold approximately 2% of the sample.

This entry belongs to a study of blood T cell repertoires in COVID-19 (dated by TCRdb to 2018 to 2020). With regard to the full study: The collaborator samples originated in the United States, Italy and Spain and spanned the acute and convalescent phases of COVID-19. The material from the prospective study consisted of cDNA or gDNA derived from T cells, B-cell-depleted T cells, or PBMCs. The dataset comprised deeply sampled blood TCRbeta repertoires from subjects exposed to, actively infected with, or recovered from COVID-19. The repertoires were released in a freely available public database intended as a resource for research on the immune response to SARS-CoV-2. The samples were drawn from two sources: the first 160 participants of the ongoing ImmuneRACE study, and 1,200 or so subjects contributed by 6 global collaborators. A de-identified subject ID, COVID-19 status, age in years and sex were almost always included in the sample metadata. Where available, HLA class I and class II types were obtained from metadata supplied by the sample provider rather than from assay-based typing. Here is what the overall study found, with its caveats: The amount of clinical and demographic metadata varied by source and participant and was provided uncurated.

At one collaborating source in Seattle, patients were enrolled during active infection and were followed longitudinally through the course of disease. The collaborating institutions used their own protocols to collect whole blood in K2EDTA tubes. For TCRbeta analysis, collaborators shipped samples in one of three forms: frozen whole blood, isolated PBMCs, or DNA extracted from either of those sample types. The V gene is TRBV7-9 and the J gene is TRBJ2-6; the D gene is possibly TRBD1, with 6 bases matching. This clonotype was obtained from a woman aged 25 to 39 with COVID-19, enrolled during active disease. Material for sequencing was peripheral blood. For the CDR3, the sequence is CASTTGSGANVLTF. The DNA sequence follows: TGTGCCAGCACCACAGGGTCAGGGGCCAACGTCCTGACTTTC.